Below are 19 T cell receptor beta chains sequenced from a single sample in a study of response to subunit inactivated influenza vaccine. Each CDR3 protein is one row after TCRdb ran MiXCR on the RT-PCR reads. The sample has a few hundred thousand distinct CDR3 sequences, 20% to 25% seen once. Sample: PBMCs from blood, taken about 20 months after vaccination. The receptors here all came from a man between 50 and 75 years old who received an inactivated influenza vaccine.

CDR3 DNA sequence: TGTGCCAGCAGTATAGGACAGGGGGGGCATGAAAAACTGTTTTTT. Translation gives CASSIGQGGHEKLFF. The chain links TRBV12-3 or TRBV12-4 to TRBJ1-4, with 10 nucleotides matching TRBD1. V was clipped by 5 bases and J by 6 bases; unmatched bases: 6. The CDR3 runs 15 residues.

This clonotype was counted only a few times. The chain carries TRBV12-3 or TRBV12-4 and TRBJ2-4; 14 bases agree with TRBD2. V gave up 6 bases and J gave up 5 bases; unmatched junction bases: 3. CDR3 length equals 15 residues. The CDR3 DNA is TGTGCCAGCAGGACTAGCGGGGGGGCCCAAAACATTCAGTACTTC. Amino acids: CASRTSGGAQNIQYF.

The V call is TRBV2, the J call TRBJ2-1; 8 bases fit TRBD2. Germline V gene data show CDR1 as SNHLY and CDR2 as FYNNEI. Germline trimming cut 2 bases from V and 4 bases from J; bases unmatched to any gene: 4. The length of the CDR3 is 15 residues. The DNA for the CDR3 is TGTGCCAGCAGTGAATCGGCTAGCGGGTACAATGAGCAGTTCTTC. Amino acid sequence: CASSESASGYNEQFF.

This clonotype was observed a few times. The chain links TRBV12-3 or TRBV12-4 to TRBJ1-1; D perhaps matches TRBD1 (6 bases). This CDR3 is built from 16 residues. The V end lost 3 bases, the J end lost 0 bases, and 14 bases lay between the germline ends. Here the CDR3 reads CASSFGGRVLNTEAFF. DNA for the CDR3: TGTGCCAGCAGTTTCGGGGGGCGCGTATTGAACACTGAAGCTTTCTTT.

There are a few counts of this clonotype. The chain carries TRBV29-1 and TRBJ2-7; either TRBD1 or TRBD2 may fit D (5 bases each). The V end was cut by 7 bases, the J end by 1 base, with 11 bases between. From germline, CDR1 is SQVTM and CDR2 ANQGSEA. This CDR3 has 12 amino acids. CDR3 protein: CSAGDLSYEQYF. Here the CDR3 DNA reads TGCAGCGCCGGGGACCTGTCCTACGAGCAGTACTTC.

V gene TRBV5-6 combines with J gene TRBJ1-1; maybe TRBD1 (6 bases). Looked up from germline, CDR1 is SGHDT and CDR2 is YYEEEE. V was pared by 6 bases and J by 0 bases, with 9 bases between. The CDR3 has 13 residues. The DNA for the CDR3 is TGTGCCAGCACCGACAGGCTGAACACTGAAGCTTTCTTT. It codes for CASTDRLNTEAFF.

J is TRBJ1-1 and V is TRBV20-1, with 12 bases lining up with TRBD1. The germline gives CDR1 DFQATT, CDR2 SNEGSKA (reference sequence). J gave up 1 base and V 5 bases, and 2 bases lay outside the gene matches. CDR3 length: 14 residues. The CDR3 is CSAGTGGKNTEAFF. As DNA, the CDR3 is TGCAGTGCTGGGACAGGGGGCAAGAACACTGAAGCTTTCTTT.

This clonotype was seen more than once but under ten times. This chain joins TRBV7-2 and TRBJ1-1; D is perhaps TRBD1 (5 bases). CDR3 length equals 13 residues. Trimming took off 5 bases at V and 8 bases at J, with 15 bases between the two ends. Germline CDR1 is SGHTA and CDR2 is FQGNSA. The CDR3 DNA sequence: TGTGCCAGCAGCCCGCTACTGGGGGGAGAAGCTTTCTTT. Encoded protein: CASSPLLGGEAFF.

The chain is built from TRBV5-1 and TRBJ1-2, with 9 bases lining up with TRBD1. The CDR3 totals 16 residues. The germline CDR1 and CDR2 sequences are SGHRS and YFSETQ. With 3 bases clipped from V and 2 bases from J, the junction kept 8 bases outside the gene matches. The CDR3 here is CASSWGTGSKNYGYTF. The CDR3 DNA follows: TGCGCCAGCAGCTGGGGGACAGGGAGTAAGAACTATGGCTACACCTTC.

This clonotype has a handful of counts. This rearrangement joins TRBV18 to TRBJ1-5; a weak D match, TRBD1 (6 bases). The CDR3 totals 15 residues. Germline CDR1 reads KGHSH; CDR2 reads LQKENI. V gave up 4 bases and J gave up 3 bases, with 13 bases separating them. The CDR3 coding sequence is TGTGCCAGCTCACGCAAACAGGGCAACAATCAGCCCCAGCATTTT. Encoded protein: CASSRKQGNNQPQHF.

This clonotype has only a few counts. The J gene is TRBJ1-1, the V gene TRBV3-1; D may be TRBD1 (5 bases). V was pared by 0 bases and J by 4 bases, with 15 bases between. The CDR3 is 16 residues long. Germline loops: CDR1 LGHDT, CDR2 YNNKEL (reference sequence). In DNA, the CDR3 is TGTGCCAGCAGCCAAGATCTTTTACAGCAGGGCACTGAAGCTTTCTTT. Amino acid sequence: CASSQDLLQQGTEAFF. The full variable domain, with the rest looked up from reference TRBV3-1 and TRBJ1-1, is DTAVSQTPKYLVTQMGNDKSIKCEQNLGHDTMYWYKQDSKKFLKIMFSYNNKELIINETVPNRFSPKSPDKAHLNLHINSLELGDSAVYFCASSQDLLQQGTEAFFGQGTRLTVV.

The V call is TRBV11-2, the J call TRBJ2-5; 8 bases are shared with TRBD2. The germline V gene encodes CDR1 SGHAT and CDR2 FQNNGV. V lost 3 bases, J lost 1 base, and 7 bases stayed unmatched. The length of the CDR3 is 16 residues. CDR3 amino acids: CASSFGSGSTQETQYF. The CDR3 DNA is TGTGCCAGCAGCTTTGGGAGCGGGAGCACCCAAGAGACCCAGTACTTC.

This clonotype was recorded at least ten times. The rearrangement uses TRBV10-2 and TRBJ2-5, with TRBD2 identical over 13 bases. The V gene's germline CDR1 is WSHSY and CDR2 SAAADI. The length of the CDR3 is 15 residues. V trimming: 4 bases; J trimming: 4 bases; junction bases outside the gene matches: 3. The CDR3 is CASSAGLAGAETQYF. CDR3 nucleotide sequence: TGCGCCAGCAGTGCAGGACTAGCGGGAGCAGAGACCCAGTACTTC.

The chain couples TRBV10-3 to TRBJ1-1; a weak D match, TRBD1 (6 bases). V dropped 6 bases and J dropped 5 bases, with 10 bases sitting between them. Germline CDR1 reads ENHRY; CDR2 reads SYGVKD. This CDR3 has 12 amino acids. CDR3 sequence reads: CAISRGRTEAFF. CDR3 in DNA: TGTGCCATCAGCAGGGGACGGACTGAAGCTTTCTTT.

This clonotype occurred a few times. V usage is TRBV28 and J usage is TRBJ1-4, with no clear D. Germline V gene data show CDR1 as MDHEN and CDR2 as SYDVKM. Trimming left V 2 bases short and J 4 bases short, with 11 bases between. The CDR3 totals 15 residues. This CDR3 reads CASSLPYGDNEKLFF. DNA of the CDR3: TGTGCCAGCAGTTTACCCTACGGAGATAATGAAAAACTGTTTTTT.

This sequence joins TRBV7-2 and TRBJ1-6, with a tentative D call TRBD1 (6 bases). V was trimmed by 1 base and J by 11 bases, leaving 15 bases between them. The CDR3 spans 15 residues. CDR1 is SGHTA and CDR2 is FQGNSA in the germline V gene. CDR3 DNA sequence: TGTGCCAGCAGCTTAGAGGCGGTACAGGGAGCACCCCTCCACTTT. Its protein product is CASSLEAVQGAPLHF.

This sequence joins TRBV28 and TRBJ1-2; weak D call: TRBD1 (5 bases). V was trimmed by 7 bases and J by 4 bases, leaving 16 bases between them. The germline V gene has CDR1 MDHEN and CDR2 SYDVKM. The CDR3 is 14 amino acids. The CDR3 reads CASITLGESYGYTF. CDR3 DNA sequence: TGTGCCAGCATCACCTTGGGGGAGTCCTATGGCTACACCTTC.

This clonotype was observed a handful of times. This rearrangement joins TRBV20-1 to TRBJ2-3, with 9 nucleotides matching TRBD2. V was clipped by 5 bases and J by 5 bases; unmatched bases: 20. This CDR3 region has 18 residues. The V gene's germline CDR1 is DFQATT and CDR2 SNEGSKA (reference sequence). In DNA, the CDR3 is TGCAGTGCTTTGAGGACTAGCGCCTACACGGGAGATCAAGATACGCAGTATTTT. Protein: CSALRTSAYTGDQDTQYF.

This chain connects TRBV5-5 to TRBJ1-5, with 9 bases that match TRBD1. Germline assignment: CDR1 SGHKS and CDR2 YYEKEE (reference sequence). This CDR3 region has 16 residues. V shed 3 bases and J 6 bases; nucleotides not matched to a gene: 10. The CDR3: CASSWITGGGGQPQHF. The CDR3 DNA sequence: TGTGCCAGCAGCTGGATTACAGGGGGCGGAGGTCAGCCCCAGCATTTT. Combining the CDR3 with reference TRBV5-5 and TRBJ1-5 gives the whole variable domain DAGVTQSPTHLIKTRGQQVTLRCSPISGHKSVSWYQQVLGQGPQFIFQYYEKEERGRGNFPDRFSARQFPNYSSELNVNALLLGDSALYLCASSWITGGGGQPQHFGDGTRLSIL.